This T cell receptor beta chain comes out of a study of post-analysis software for immune sequencing data. This clonotype was detected a few times. What it recognizes is unknown. Researchers reported that TCR beta cDNA libraries carried unique molecular identifiers. In TCRdb, the PCR reads were re-called with MiXCR into one record per CDR3 protein. The sample lists over 700,000 distinct CDR3 sequences, about 32% occurring once. Whole-study results and caveats: Controls showed lower frequencies than patients for several TRBV segments, and TRBV5-6, TRBV5-1 and TRBV20-1 were among these.

V shed 6 bases and J 7 bases; nucleotides not matched to a gene: 14. The germline CDR1 and CDR2 sequences are DFQATT and SNEGSKA (reference sequence). The CDR3 contains 14 residues. Material for sequencing was blood. This chain uses TRBV20-1 with TRBJ2-5; TRBD1 matches at 7 bases. The clonotype comes from a girl aged 5-17 years with multiple sclerosis. The CDR3 DNA sequence: TGCAGTGCCCCGCCGGGACAGCCGGTGAGGACCCAGTACTTC. It specifies CSAPPGQPVRTQYF.